The 21 T cell receptor beta chains below come from one sample, sequenced in a study of T cell changes during pregnancy in multiple sclerosis. Using immunoSEQ multiplex PCR, the repertoire was profiled, and TCRdb retains in-frame clones only, with some absent. Among fewer than 30,000 clones, 85% to 95% were seen once, and the ten largest hold 0.65% to 0.9%. Sample: CD4+ T cells from peripheral blood mononuclear cells, taken in the first trimester of pregnancy. These receptors originate from a female donor with multiple sclerosis, enrolled in a pregnancy study.

The chain couples TRBV5-1 to TRBJ2-5; D is perhaps TRBD2 (6 bases). The germline V gene encodes CDR1 SGHRS and CDR2 YFSETQ. The CDR3 sequence is 15 residues long. Trimming left V 0 bases short and J 2 bases short, with 11 bases between. The CDR3 is CASSLGAGIQETQYF. In DNA form, the CDR3 reads TGCGCCAGCAGCTTGGGGGCGGGGATACAAGAGACCCAGTACTTC.

The genes are TRBV7-9 and TRBJ1-1, with D unclear. The CDR3 covers 13 residues. The V end lost 2 bases, the J end lost 4 bases, and 8 bases lay between the germline ends. Germline CDR1 is SEHNR and CDR2 is FQNEAQ (reference sequence). The CDR3 protein is CASSLMRATEAFF. For the CDR3, the DNA is TGTGCCAGCAGCTTAATGAGGGCCACTGAAGCTTTCTTT.

V usage is TRBV21-1 and J usage is TRBJ1-5; the D call TRBD1 from the table was never checked on the DNA. TRBV21-1 is classified as a pseudogene. The CDR3 spans 18 residues. The CDR3 protein is CASSNNPLRGQINQPQHF. DNA of the CDR3: TGTGCCAGCAGCAATAACCCCCTGAGGGGACAGATAAATCAGCCCCAGCATTTT.

The rearrangement links TRBV30 to TRBJ1-5; a weak D match, TRBD1 (6 bases). The CDR3 covers 13 residues. Trimming left V 3 bases short and J 7 bases short, with 13 bases between. CDR1 and CDR2 from the germline V gene are GTSNPN and SVGIG (reference sequence). CDR3 sequence reads: CAWSNTQGQPQHF. Here the CDR3 DNA reads TGTGCCTGGAGCAACACACAGGGCCAGCCCCAGCATTTT.

V and J are TRBV7-3 and TRBJ1-1, with D possibly TRBD1 on 6 matching bases. Germline loops: CDR1 SGHTA, CDR2 FQGTGA. The length of the CDR3 is 14 residues. The V gene lost 5 bases and the J gene lost 5 bases, with 15 bases spanning the gap. CDR3 region: CASSTIGGSTEAFF. The CDR3 DNA reads as TGTGCCAGCAGCACGATTGGGGGCAGTACTGAAGCTTTCTTT. Supplemented by reference TRBV7-3 and TRBJ1-1, the full variable domain reads GAGVSQTPSNKVTEKGKYVELRCDPISGHTALYWYRQSLGQGPEFLIYFQGTGAADDSGLPNDRFFAVRPEGSVSTLKIQRTERGDSAVYLCASSTIGGSTEAFFGQGTRLTVV.

CDR3 residues: CSAYTSPGPGGYEQYF. CDR3 nucleotide sequence: TGCAGCGCCTACACTTCTCCTGGGCCCGGGGGCTACGAGCAGTACTTC. The rearrangement joins TRBV29-1 to TRBJ2-7; possible D gene TRBD2, 6 bases. Germline CDR1 SQVTM, CDR2 ANQGSEA. The CDR3 extends over 16 amino acids. The V gene lost 7 bases and the J gene lost 3 bases, with 25 bases spanning the gap.

Remarks on this clone: Other DNA sequences in the same sample also yield this CDR3. This chain joins TRBV5-1 and TRBJ2-1, with D unclear. Per germline, CDR1 SGHRS and CDR2 YFSETQ. The V end was cut by 0 bases, the J end by 0 bases, with 4 bases between. The length of the CDR3 is 14 residues. CDR3 nucleotide sequence: TGCGCCAGCAGCTTGGCGTCCTCCTACAATGAGCAGTTCTTC. It codes for CASSLASSYNEQFF. Filled out from reference TRBV5-1 and TRBJ2-1, the complete variable domain reads KAGVTQTPRYLIKTRGQQVTLSCSPISGHRSVSWYQQTPGQGLQFLFEYFSETQRNKGNFPGRFSGRQFSNSRSEMNVSTLELGDSALYLCASSLASSYNEQFFGPGTRLTVL.

The chain joins TRBV15 to TRBJ1-1; TRBD1 aligns across 8 bases. V shed 7 bases and J 2 bases; nucleotides not matched to a gene: 12. This CDR3 contains 16 residues. Germline CDR1 and CDR2: LNHNV and YYDKDF (reference sequence). Written as DNA, the CDR3 is TGTGCCACCACCACGCCCGGACAGGGACGAAACACTGAAGCTTTCTTT. This encodes CATTTPGQGRNTEAFF.

The V call is TRBV19, the J call TRBJ2-1, with 14 bases that match TRBD2. V was pared by 4 bases and J by 8 bases, with 10 bases of the junction left unmatched. Germline CDR1 and CDR2: LNHDA and SQIVND (reference sequence). This CDR3 contains 17 residues. CDR3 protein: CASSKGLAGVAGHEQFF. The CDR3 nucleotides are TGTGCCAGTAGTAAGGGACTAGCGGGGGTCGCTGGGCATGAGCAGTTCTTC.

The chain joins TRBV6-1 to TRBJ1-1, with D maybe TRBD1 (6 bases). The length of the CDR3 is 14 residues. The V and J ends lost 8 bases and 1 base respectively, with 14 bases between them. Per the germline V gene, CDR1 is MNHNS and CDR2 is SASEGT. CDR3 region: CASRWGGANTEAFF. For the CDR3, the DNA is TGTGCCAGCCGGTGGGGGGGGGCGAACACTGAAGCTTTCTTT.

The chain joins TRBV10-2 to TRBJ2-3; 7 bases are a match to TRBD1. Germline V gene lookup returns CDR1 WSHSY and CDR2 SAAADI. This CDR3 region has 16 residues. Unmatched junction bases numbered 9, after V lost 6 bases and J lost 0 bases. The CDR3 DNA reads TGCGCCAGCAGAGGGGGCCTGGCGGCCAGCACAGATACGCAGTATTTT. As protein: CASRGGLAASTDTQYF.

J is TRBJ2-2 and V is TRBV9; TRBD2 is a possible D gene (6 bases). This CDR3 comprises 16 residues. The V gene lost 2 bases and the J gene lost 0 bases, with 11 bases spanning the gap. The germline V gene encodes CDR1 SGDLS and CDR2 YYNGEE. CDR3 region: CASSVRRVPNTGELFF. Written as DNA, the CDR3 is TGTGCCAGCAGCGTCCGGAGGGTGCCGAACACCGGGGAGCTGTTTTTT. Full variable domain (outside the CDR3, taken from reference TRBV9 and TRBJ2-2): DSGVTQTPKHLITATGQRVTLRCSPRSGDLSVYWYQQSLDQGLQFLIQYYNGEERAKGNILERFSAQQFPDLHSELNLSSLELGDSALYFCASSVRRVPNTGELFFGEGSRLTVL.

Comments on this clone: The junction shows a germline mismatch at one end, possibly a read error. The V and J genes are TRBV7-7 and TRBJ2-1, with D maybe TRBD1 (5 bases). Germline V CDR1 and CDR2: SSHAT, FNYEAQ (reference sequence). The CDR3 has 13 amino acids. The CDR3 sequence: CASSSAGYNEQFF. The CDR3 coding sequence is TGTGCTAGCAGCTCGGCAGGGTACAATGAGCAGTTCTTC.

The V call is TRBV11-2, the J call TRBJ1-4; tentative D call: TRBD1 (5 bases). Deletions cut 7 bases from V and 7 bases from J, with 22 bases between. The CDR3 has 16 residues. Germline CDR1 SGHAT, CDR2 FQNNGV. DNA for the CDR3: TGTGCCAGCACCCAAAACAGTGGGGGGATACGTGAAAAACTGTTTTTT. This gives the protein CASTQNSGGIREKLFF.

The gene calls are TRBV2 and TRBJ2-1, with TRBD1 matching over 10 bases. Germline CDR1 SNHLY, CDR2 FYNNEI. CDR3 size: 16 residues. Unmatched junction bases numbered 14, after V lost 5 bases and J lost 10 bases. The DNA for the CDR3 is TGTGCCAGCAGTCCCTTCTGGGGACAGGGGTCTTCGGAGCAGTTCTTC. As protein: CASSPFWGQGSSEQFF.

The V call is TRBV7-2, the J call TRBJ1-1; D uncertain. Germline V CDR1 and CDR2: SGHTA, FQGNSA. This CDR3 is 13 amino acids long. V was clipped by 3 bases and J by 0 bases, with 5 bases between them. CDR3 sequence reads: CASSFRVNTEAFF. The CDR3 nucleotides read TGTGCCAGCAGCTTCCGCGTGAACACTGAAGCTTTCTTT.

J is TRBJ2-3 and V is TRBV5-4; unclear D gene. The CDR3 runs to 15 residues. Trimming removed 6 bases from V and 6 bases from J, with 20 bases in between. CDR1 and CDR2 from the germline V gene are SGHNT and YYREEE (reference sequence). CDR3 sequence reads: CASNSARRGADTQYF. For the CDR3, the DNA is TGTGCCAGCAACTCGGCCAGACGAGGAGCGGATACGCAGTATTTT.

This rearrangement joins TRBV18 to TRBJ1-5, with D perhaps TRBD1 (5 bases). CDR1 is KGHSH and CDR2 is LQKENI in the germline V gene. The CDR3 runs 17 residues. The ends were cut back, 3 bases at V and 1 base at J, with 16 bases in the middle. Written as DNA, the CDR3 is TGTGCCAGCTCACCCTCGGCGGGACGGGAAAGCAATCAGCCCCAGCATTTT. This encodes CASSPSAGRESNQPQHF. Looking up the rest from reference TRBV18 and TRBJ1-5 gives the full variable domain: NAGVMQNPRHLVRRRGQEARLRCSPMKGHSHVYWYRQLPEEGLKFMVYLQKENIIDESGMPKERFSAEFPKEGPSILRIQQVVRGDSAAYFCASSPSAGRESNQPQHFGDGTRLSIL.

Here the CDR3 reads CASSHPGTSGYNEQFF. In nucleotides, the CDR3 is TGCGCCAGCAGCCACCCCGGGACTAGCGGCTACAATGAGCAGTTCTTC. The V gene is TRBV4-1, the J gene TRBJ2-1; 11 bases line up with TRBD2. The V and J ends lost 3 bases and 3 bases, in that order; junction bases with no gene match: 4. Germline V lookup: CDR1 MGHRA, CDR2 YSYEKL. This CDR3 spans 16 amino acids.

J is TRBJ1-2 and V is TRBV9; D is perhaps TRBD1 (6 bases). The CDR3 extends over 15 amino acids. Germline V gene lookup returns CDR1 SGDLS and CDR2 YYNGEE. V lost 5 bases and J lost 3, with 17 bases in between. DNA of the CDR3: TGTGCCAGCAGTGCCACAGGGCCCCGGGACTATGGCTACACCTTC. Translating it yields CASSATGPRDYGYTF.

This chain joins TRBV15 and TRBJ2-3; 7 positions agree with TRBD2. Per the germline V gene, CDR1 is LNHNV and CDR2 is YYDKDF (reference sequence). The CDR3 length is 15 residues. With 5 bases clipped from V and 1 base from J, the junction kept 6 bases outside the gene matches. The CDR3 spells CATSGLAARTDTQYF. The CDR3 nucleotides read TGTGCCACCAGCGGTCTAGCGGCCCGCACAGATACGCAGTATTTT.